This T cell receptor (beta chain) appears in the sequencing data of a study of blood T cell repertoires in COVID-19. The overall study: There were acute and convalescent COVID-19 samples, and they came from the United States, Italy and Spain. T cells, B-cell-depleted T cells, or PBMCs provided the cDNA or gDNA that served as material.

Using immunoSEQ multiplex PCR, the repertoire was profiled, and TCRdb retains in-frame clones only, with some absent. Of 80,000 to 100,000 clones in the sample, approximately 86% were seen once. The receptor was isolated from a man in his 70s with active or convalescent COVID-19. Material for sequencing was peripheral blood.

The CDR3 loop reads CASRVSSSYNSPLHF. Here the CDR3 DNA reads TGTGCCAGCAGAGTTTCCAGCTCCTATAATTCACCCCTCCACTTT. V and J are TRBV7-9 and TRBJ1-6; D not certain. This CDR3 is built from 15 residues. Per germline, CDR1 SEHNR and CDR2 FQNEAQ (reference sequence). Between the trimmed V and J ends, which lost 6 bases and 0 bases, there was a span of 9 bases.